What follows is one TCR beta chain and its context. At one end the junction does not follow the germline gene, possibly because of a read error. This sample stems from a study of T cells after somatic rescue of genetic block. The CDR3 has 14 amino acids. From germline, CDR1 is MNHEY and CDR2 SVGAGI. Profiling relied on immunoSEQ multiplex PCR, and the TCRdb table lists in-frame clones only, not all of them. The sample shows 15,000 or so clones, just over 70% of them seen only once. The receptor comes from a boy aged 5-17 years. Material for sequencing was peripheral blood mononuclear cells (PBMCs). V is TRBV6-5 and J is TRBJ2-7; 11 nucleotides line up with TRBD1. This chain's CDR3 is CAISSSGQGDEQYF. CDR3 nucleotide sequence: TGTGCCATCAGTTCCTCGGGACAGGGGGACGAGCAGTACTTC.